This T cell receptor beta chain was sequenced during a study of identical twins. Study-level findings and limits: Those out-of-frame alpha sequences shared by twins showed an excess of low generation probability. A cross-sectional statistical analysis, not follow-up of the same donors, supported the conclusions.

Germline loops: CDR1 PRHDT, CDR2 FYEKMQ (reference sequence). V lost 2 bases and J lost 5, with 12 bases in between. CDR3 length equals 14 residues. A universal primer site was created by template switching, with the cDNA bearing unique molecular identifiers. MiXCR was run by TCRdb on the 5' RACE reads, yielding one entry per CDR3 protein. The sample carries approximately 1.8 million distinct CDR3 sequences, more than 30% recorded once. Worth noting for this clonotype: The antigen is undetermined.

Sequencing used cord blood. V gene TRBV13 combines with J gene TRBJ2-5; perhaps TRBD2 as D (5 bases). The receptor comes from a newborn girl in good health. The DNA of the CDR3 is TGTGCCAGCAGCTTACTTCCCGGGGAGGAGACCCAGTACTTC. This codes for CASSLLPGEETQYF.